Listed below are T cell receptor beta chains from one sample, sequenced in a study of monozygotic twins with inflammatory bowel disease. TCRdb reanalyzed the 5' RACE reads and collapses them to one entry per CDR3 protein, without DNA. Its table records 400,000 or so distinct CDR3 sequences. The sample was blood. The source is a human donor with ulcerative colitis or Crohn's disease, or a healthy co-twin of an affected twin (not recorded which). CDR3s include the opening cysteine and the closing phenylalanine or tryptophan.

J	V	CDR3
TRBJ2-7	TRBV7-9	CASSLPRGGNEQYF
TRBJ2-3	TRBV4-3	CASSQDFLAGDRTDTQYF
TRBJ2-7	TRBV10-3	CAISWDGSYEQYF
TRBJ1-4	TRBV12-3/TRBV12-4	CASNSGSPNEKLFF
TRBJ2-1	TRBV20-1	CSASRPLTSGGADEQFF
TRBJ2-1	TRBV7-8	CASSLSTGYNEQFF
TRBJ1-1	TRBV29-1	CSVHRGVGTEAFF
TRBJ2-7	TRBV28	CASSSYYYGYEQYF
TRBJ1-2	TRBV9	CASSADSPLTRYTF
TRBJ2-5	TRBV27	CASSFASGSGETQYF
TRBJ2-5	TRBV5-1	CASSLLLAGTQETQYF
TRBJ2-7	TRBV18	CASSPFREGSYEQYF
TRBJ2-7	TRBV5-4	CASSLGTVSSYEQYF
TRBJ2-1	TRBV5-1	CASSWASSYNEQFF
TRBJ1-5	TRBV18	CASSPPGQGGTFNQPQHF
TRBJ2-2	TRBV7-8	CASSLLTGNINTGELFF
TRBJ2-3	TRBV7-9	CASSLTGYSGGTDTQYF
TRBJ2-1	TRBV5-1	CASSLALSPEQFF
TRBJ2-5	TRBV29-1	CSVIGLAGGQETQYF
TRBJ2-7	TRBV7-2	CASSLSGLGEPQYF
TRBJ1-1	TRBV13	CASAQRRRVGEAFF
TRBJ2-2	TRBV6-2/TRBV6-3	CASSYTLPGGLAGALTGELFF
TRBJ1-4	TRBV29-1	CSALVSPAANEKLFF
TRBJ2-3	TRBV6-5	CASSYRAPERDTQYF
TRBJ2-5	TRBV20-1	CSARGTWGTVGETQYF
TRBJ2-1	TRBV10-3	CAISDGTSNGVYEQFF
TRBJ2-1	TRBV7-2	CASSLGLAMYNEQFF
TRBJ1-2	TRBV7-9	CASSLAEELYGYTF
TRBJ1-6	TRBV7-2	CASSLAADINSPLHF
TRBJ1-4	TRBV18	CASSPGPSNEKLFF
TRBJ2-1	TRBV20-1	CSASEANEQFF
TRBJ2-1	TRBV5-6	CASNPVQRSYNEQFF
TRBJ2-1	TRBV30	CAWVAVPYNEQFF
TRBJ2-3	TRBV4-1	CASSYGLASTDTQYF
TRBJ1-6	TRBV6-1	CASSPHGNSPLHF
TRBJ1-5	TRBV7-2	CASNSGTGHNQPQHF
TRBJ2-2	TRBV7-2	CASSFGVTGELFF
TRBJ2-1	TRBV5-5	CASSVTGNSYNEQFF
TRBJ1-1	TRBV12-3/TRBV12-4	CASSSIVNTEAFF
TRBJ1-2	TRBV18	CASSPPGEYGYTF
TRBJ2-3	TRBV20-1	CSARDSGSADTQYF
TRBJ1-2	TRBV5-1	CASSFDGGLGYTF
TRBJ1-2	TRBV5-1	CASSFQQGTGYTF
TRBJ2-7	TRBV3-1	CASSPQGALYEQYF
TRBJ2-7	TRBV5-1	CASSQGGREGEQYF
TRBJ2-3	TRBV6-5	CASSFTGTGWGGTDTQYF
TRBJ2-2	TRBV6-1	CASRETWDLRVTNTGELFF
TRBJ2-1	TRBV5-6	CASRLGYNEQFF
TRBJ2-1	TRBV7-8	CASSSHRLAGVENEQFF
TRBJ2-7	TRBV5-4	CASSVGTDYEQYF
TRBJ2-6	TRBV29-1	CSVFSSSGANVLTF
TRBJ2-7	TRBV7-2	CASSLARGPTYEQYF
TRBJ2-2	TRBV28	CASGNDANTGELFF